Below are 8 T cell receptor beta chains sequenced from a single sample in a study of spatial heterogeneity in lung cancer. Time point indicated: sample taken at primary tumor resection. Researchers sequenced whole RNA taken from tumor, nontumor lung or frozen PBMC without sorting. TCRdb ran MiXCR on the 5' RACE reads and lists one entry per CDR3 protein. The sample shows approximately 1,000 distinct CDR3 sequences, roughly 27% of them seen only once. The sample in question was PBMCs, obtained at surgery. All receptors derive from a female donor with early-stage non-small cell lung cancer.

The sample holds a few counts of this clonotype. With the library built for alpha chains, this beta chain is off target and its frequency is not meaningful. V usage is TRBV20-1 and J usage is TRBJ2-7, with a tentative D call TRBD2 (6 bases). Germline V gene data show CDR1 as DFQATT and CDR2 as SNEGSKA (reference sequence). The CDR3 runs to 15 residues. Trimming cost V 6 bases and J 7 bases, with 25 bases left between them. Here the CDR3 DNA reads TGCAGTGCCCTGAAAGGGCGAACGGGAGTTGATGAGCAGTACTTC. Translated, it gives CSALKGRTGVDEQYF.

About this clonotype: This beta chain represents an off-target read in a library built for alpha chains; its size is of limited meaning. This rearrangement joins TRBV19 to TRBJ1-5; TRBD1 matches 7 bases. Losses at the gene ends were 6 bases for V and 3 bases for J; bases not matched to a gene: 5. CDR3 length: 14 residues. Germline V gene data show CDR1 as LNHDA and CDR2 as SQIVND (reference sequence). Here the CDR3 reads CASRTGTLNQPQHF. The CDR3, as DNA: TGTGCCAGTAGGACAGGGACCCTCAATCAGCCCCAGCATTTT.

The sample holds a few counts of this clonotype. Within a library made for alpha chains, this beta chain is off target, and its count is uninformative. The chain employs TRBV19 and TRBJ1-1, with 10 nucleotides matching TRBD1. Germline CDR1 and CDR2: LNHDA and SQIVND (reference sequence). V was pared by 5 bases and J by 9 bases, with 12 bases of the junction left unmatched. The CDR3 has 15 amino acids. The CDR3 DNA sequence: TGTGCCAGTAGTCCGGGACAGGGGAAAGGTGTGAAAGCTTTCTTT. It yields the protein CASSPGQGKGVKAFF.

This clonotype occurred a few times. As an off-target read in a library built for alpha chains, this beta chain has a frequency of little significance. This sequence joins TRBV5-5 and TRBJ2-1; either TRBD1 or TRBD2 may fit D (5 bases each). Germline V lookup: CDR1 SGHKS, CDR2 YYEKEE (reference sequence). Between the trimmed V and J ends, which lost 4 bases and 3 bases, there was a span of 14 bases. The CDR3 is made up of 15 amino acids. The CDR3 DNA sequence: TGTGCCAGCAGCCAGGGTCTAGGGAGCTACAATGAGCAGTTCTTC. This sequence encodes CASSQGLGSYNEQFF.

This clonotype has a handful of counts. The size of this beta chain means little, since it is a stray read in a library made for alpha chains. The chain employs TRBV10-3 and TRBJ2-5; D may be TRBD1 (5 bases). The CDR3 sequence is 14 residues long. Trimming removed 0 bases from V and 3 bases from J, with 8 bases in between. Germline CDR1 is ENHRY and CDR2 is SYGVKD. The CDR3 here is CAISESREKETQYF. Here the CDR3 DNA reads TGTGCCATCAGTGAGTCCAGGGAAAAAGAGACCCAGTACTTC.

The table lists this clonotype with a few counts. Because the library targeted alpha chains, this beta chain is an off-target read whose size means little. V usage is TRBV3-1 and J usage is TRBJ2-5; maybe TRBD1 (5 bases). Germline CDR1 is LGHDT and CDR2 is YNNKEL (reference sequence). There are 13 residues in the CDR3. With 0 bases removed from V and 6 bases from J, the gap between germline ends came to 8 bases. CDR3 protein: CASSQEDSQTQYF. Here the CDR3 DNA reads TGTGCCAGCAGCCAAGAAGACAGCCAGACCCAGTACTTC.

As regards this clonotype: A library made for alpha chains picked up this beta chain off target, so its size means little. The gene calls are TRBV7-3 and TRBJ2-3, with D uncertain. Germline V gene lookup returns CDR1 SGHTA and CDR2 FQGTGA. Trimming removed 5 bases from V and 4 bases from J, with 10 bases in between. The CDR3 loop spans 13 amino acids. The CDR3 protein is CASSTGQADTQYF. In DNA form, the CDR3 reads TGTGCCAGCAGCACTGGGCAGGCAGATACGCAGTATTTT.

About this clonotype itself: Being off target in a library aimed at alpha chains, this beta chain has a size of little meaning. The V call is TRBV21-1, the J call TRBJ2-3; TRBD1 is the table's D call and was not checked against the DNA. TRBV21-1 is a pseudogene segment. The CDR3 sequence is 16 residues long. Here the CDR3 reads CASSKENGGSTDTQYF. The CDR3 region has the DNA TGTGCCAGCAGCAAAGAGAACGGGGGGAGCACAGATACGCAGTATTTT.